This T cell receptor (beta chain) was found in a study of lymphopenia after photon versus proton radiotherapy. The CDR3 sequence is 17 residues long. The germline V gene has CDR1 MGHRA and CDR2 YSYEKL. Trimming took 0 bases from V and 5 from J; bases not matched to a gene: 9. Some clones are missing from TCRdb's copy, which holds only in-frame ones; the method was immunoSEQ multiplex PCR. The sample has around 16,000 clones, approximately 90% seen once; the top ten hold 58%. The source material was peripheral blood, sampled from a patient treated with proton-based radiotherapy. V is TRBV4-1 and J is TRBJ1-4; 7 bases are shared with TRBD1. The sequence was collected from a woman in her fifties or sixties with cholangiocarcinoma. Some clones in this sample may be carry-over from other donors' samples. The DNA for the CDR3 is TGCGCCAGCAGCCAAGATCGATTGACAGGGAAGAATGAAAAACTGTTTTTT. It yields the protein CASSQDRLTGKNEKLFF.